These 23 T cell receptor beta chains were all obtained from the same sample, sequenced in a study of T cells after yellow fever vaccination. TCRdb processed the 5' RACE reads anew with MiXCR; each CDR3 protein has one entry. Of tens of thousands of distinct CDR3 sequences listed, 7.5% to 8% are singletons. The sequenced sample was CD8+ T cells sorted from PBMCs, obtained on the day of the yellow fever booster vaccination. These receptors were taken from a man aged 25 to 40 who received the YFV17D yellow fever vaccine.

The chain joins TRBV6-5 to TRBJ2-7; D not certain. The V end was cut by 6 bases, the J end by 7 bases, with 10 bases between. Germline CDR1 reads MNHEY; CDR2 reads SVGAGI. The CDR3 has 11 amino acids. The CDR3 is CASRIGGEQYF. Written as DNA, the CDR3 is TGTGCCAGCAGAATTGGTGGGGAGCAGTACTTC.

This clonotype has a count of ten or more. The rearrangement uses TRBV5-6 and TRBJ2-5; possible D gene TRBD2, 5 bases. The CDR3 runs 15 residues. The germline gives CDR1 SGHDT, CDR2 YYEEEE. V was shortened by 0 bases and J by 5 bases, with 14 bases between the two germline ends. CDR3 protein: CASSLAVLVPETQYF. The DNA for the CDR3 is TGTGCCAGCAGCTTGGCCGTACTAGTGCCGGAGACCCAGTACTTC. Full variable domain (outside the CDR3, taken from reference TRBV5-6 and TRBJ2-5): DAGVTQSPTHLIKTRGQQVTLRCSPKSGHDTVSWYQQALGQGPQFIFQYYEEEERQRGNFPDRFSGHQFPNYSSELNVNALLLGDSALYLCASSLAVLVPETQYFGPGTRLLVL.

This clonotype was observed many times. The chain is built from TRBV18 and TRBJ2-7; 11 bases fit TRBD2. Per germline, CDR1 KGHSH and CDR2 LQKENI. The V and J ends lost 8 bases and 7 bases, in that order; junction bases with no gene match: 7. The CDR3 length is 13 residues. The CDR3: CASGTSGSLEQYF. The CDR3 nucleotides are TGTGCCAGCGGAACTAGCGGGAGTTTGGAGCAGTACTTC.

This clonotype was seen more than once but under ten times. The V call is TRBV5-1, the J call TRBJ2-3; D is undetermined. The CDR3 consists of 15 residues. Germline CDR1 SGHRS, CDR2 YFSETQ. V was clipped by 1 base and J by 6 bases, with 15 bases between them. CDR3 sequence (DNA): TGCGCCAGCAGCTTGACCCAAGGTTCGATGGATACGCAGTATTTT. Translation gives CASSLTQGSMDTQYF.

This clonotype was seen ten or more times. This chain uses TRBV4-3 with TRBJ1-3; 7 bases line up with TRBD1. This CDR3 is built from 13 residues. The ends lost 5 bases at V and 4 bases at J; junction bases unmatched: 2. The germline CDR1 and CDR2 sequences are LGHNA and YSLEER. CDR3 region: CASSTGQGNTIYF. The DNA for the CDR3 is TGCGCCAGCAGCACGGGACAGGGAAACACCATATATTTT.

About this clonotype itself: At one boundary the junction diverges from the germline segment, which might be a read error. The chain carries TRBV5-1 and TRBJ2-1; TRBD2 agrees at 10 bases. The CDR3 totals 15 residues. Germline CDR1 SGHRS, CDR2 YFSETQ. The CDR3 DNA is TGCGCCTGCAGCTTGGCCCTAGCGGGAGTTAATGAGCAGTTCTTC. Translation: CACSLALAGVNEQFF.

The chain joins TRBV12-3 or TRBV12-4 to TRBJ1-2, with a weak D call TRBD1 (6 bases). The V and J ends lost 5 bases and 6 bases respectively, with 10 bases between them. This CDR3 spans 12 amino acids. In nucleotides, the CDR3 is TGTGCCAGCAGTCAGGGGTCTCATGGCTACACCTTC. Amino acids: CASSQGSHGYTF.

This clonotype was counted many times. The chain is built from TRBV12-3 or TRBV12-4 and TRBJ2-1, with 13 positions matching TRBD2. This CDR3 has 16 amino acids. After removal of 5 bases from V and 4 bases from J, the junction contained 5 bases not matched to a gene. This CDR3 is CASSTPGLAGYNEQFF. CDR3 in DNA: TGTGCCAGCAGTACTCCGGGACTAGCGGGGTACAATGAGCAGTTCTTC.

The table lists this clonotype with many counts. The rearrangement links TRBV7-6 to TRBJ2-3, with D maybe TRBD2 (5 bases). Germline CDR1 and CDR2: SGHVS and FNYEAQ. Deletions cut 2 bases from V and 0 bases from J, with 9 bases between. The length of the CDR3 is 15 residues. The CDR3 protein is CASSLRPGSTDTQYF. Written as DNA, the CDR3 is TGTGCCAGCAGCTTACGTCCGGGGAGCACAGATACGCAGTATTTT. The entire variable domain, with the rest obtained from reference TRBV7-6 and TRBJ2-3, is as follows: GAGVSQSPRYKVTKRGQDVALRCDPISGHVSLYWYRQALGQGPEFLTYFNYEAQQDKSGLPNDRFSAERPEGSISTLTIQRTEQRDSAMYRCASSLRPGSTDTQYFGPGTRLTVL.

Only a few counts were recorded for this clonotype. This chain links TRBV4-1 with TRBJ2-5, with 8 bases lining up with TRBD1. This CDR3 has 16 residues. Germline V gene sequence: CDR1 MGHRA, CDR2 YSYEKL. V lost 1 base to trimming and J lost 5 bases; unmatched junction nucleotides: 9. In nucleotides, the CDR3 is TGCGCCAGCAGCCAAGGGACAGGGAACGAACGGGAGACCCAGTACTTC. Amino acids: CASSQGTGNERETQYF.

The DNA for the CDR3 is TGTGCCAGCAGCCCCCCCGGCTTCTACAATGAGCAGTTCTTC. This translates into CASSPPGFYNEQFF. The chain couples TRBV7-9 to TRBJ2-1; D uncertain. Looked up from germline, CDR1 is SEHNR and CDR2 is FQNEAQ (reference sequence). CDR3 length equals 14 residues. Trimming stripped 5 bases from V and 3 bases from J, with 11 bases between.

The CDR3 DNA follows: TGCAGTGCCCACTTACAGGGGCTAGCGGGAGGGGCAGATACGCAGTATTTT. Translation gives CSAHLQGLAGGADTQYF. This chain joins TRBV20-1 and TRBJ2-3; 12 bases are shared with TRBD2. V dropped 6 bases and J dropped 4; count of bases not matched to a gene: 14. Germline V gene sequence: CDR1 DFQATT, CDR2 SNEGSKA (reference sequence). This CDR3 comprises 17 residues.

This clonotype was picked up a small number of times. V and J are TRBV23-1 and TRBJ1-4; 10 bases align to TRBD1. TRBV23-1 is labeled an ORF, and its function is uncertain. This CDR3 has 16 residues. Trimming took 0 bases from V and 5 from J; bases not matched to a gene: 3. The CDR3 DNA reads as TGCGCCAGCAGTCAATCCCGGACAGGGGGAAATGAAAAACTGTTTTTT. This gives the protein CASSQSRTGGNEKLFF.

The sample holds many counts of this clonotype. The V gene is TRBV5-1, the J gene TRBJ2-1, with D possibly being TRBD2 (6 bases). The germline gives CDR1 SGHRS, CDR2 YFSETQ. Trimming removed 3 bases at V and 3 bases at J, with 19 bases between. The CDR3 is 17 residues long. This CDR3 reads CASSSGPSGQVYNEQFF. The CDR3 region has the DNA TGCGCCAGCAGCTCTGGACCCAGCGGGCAAGTCTACAATGAGCAGTTCTTC. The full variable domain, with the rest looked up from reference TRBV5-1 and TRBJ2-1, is KAGVTQTPRYLIKTRGQQVTLSCSPISGHRSVSWYQQTPGQGLQFLFEYFSETQRNKGNFPGRFSGRQFSNSRSEMNVSTLELGDSALYLCASSSGPSGQVYNEQFFGPGTRLTVL.

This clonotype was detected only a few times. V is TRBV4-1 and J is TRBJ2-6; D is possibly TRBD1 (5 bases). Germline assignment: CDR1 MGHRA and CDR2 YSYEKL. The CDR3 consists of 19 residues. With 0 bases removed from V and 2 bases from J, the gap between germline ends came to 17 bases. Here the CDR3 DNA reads TGCGCCAGCAGCCAAGATAGCAGGGCCTTTTTCCCTGGGGCCAACGTCCTGACTTTC. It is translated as CASSQDSRAFFPGANVLTF.

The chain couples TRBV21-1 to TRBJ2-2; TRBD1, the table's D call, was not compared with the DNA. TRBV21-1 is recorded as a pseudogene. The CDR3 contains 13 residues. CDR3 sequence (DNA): TGTGCCAGCAGCACGACAGGGCACGGGGAGCTGTTTTTT. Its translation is CASSTTGHGELFF.

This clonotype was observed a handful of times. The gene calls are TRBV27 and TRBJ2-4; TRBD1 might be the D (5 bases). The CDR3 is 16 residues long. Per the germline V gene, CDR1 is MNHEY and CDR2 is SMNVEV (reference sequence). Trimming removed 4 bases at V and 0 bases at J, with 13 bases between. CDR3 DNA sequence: TGTGCCAGCAGTTCAATGACAGTTCTAGCCAAAAACATTCAGTACTTC. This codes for CASSSMTVLAKNIQYF.

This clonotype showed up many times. CDR3: CASSLAGIYNEQFF. As DNA, the CDR3 is TGTGCCAGCAGTTTAGCGGGAATTTACAATGAGCAGTTCTTC. The chain has TRBV12-3 or TRBV12-4 and TRBJ2-1, with D hard to call. This CDR3 spans 14 amino acids. Trimming left V 0 bases short and J 4 bases short, with 7 bases between.

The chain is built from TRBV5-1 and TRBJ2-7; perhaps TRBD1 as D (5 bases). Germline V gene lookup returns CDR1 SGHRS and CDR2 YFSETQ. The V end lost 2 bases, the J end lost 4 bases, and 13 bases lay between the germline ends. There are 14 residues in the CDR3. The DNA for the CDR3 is TGCGCCAGCAGCTTAGAGGACAAGGAATACGAGCAGTACTTC. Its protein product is CASSLEDKEYEQYF.

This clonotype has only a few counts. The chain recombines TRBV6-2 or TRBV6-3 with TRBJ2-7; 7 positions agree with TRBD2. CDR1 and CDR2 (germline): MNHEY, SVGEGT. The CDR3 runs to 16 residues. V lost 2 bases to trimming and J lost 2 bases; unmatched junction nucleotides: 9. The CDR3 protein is CASSYSLREPTYEQYF. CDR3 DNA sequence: TGTGCCAGCAGTTACAGTTTGCGGGAGCCCACCTACGAGCAGTACTTC.

The CDR3 DNA sequence: TGTGCCAGCAGCTTAGGTAGCGGACCCTCCTACAATGAGCAGTTCTTC. Residues: CASSLGSGPSYNEQFF. The chain links TRBV7-2 to TRBJ2-1, with D perhaps TRBD2 (6 bases). Germline loops: CDR1 SGHTA, CDR2 FQGNSA. V lost 1 base, J lost 0 bases, and 10 bases lay in between. CDR3 length: 16 residues.

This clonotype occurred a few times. The CDR3 DNA sequence: TGTGCCAGCAGCCAAACCGGCTATGGCTACACCTTC. It yields the protein CASSQTGYGYTF. The chain carries TRBV27 and TRBJ1-2; no reliable D call. Germline loops: CDR1 MNHEY, CDR2 SMNVEV (reference sequence). The CDR3 length is 12 residues. V was cut by 6 bases and J by 4 bases, with 9 bases left in between.

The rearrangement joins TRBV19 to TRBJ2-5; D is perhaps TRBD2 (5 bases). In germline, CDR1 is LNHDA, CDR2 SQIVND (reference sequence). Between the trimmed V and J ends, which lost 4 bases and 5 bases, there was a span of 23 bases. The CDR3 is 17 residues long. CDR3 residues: CASSTLEGIGVAETQYF. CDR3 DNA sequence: TGTGCCAGTAGTACCCTGGAAGGGATCGGGGTCGCGGAGACCCAGTACTTC.